The following is a T cell receptor beta chain sequence with its context. What it recognizes is unknown. TCRdb's copy holds only in-frame clones and misses some; the assay was immunoSEQ multiplex PCR. This repertoire shows around 100,000 clones, about 92% found once; its top ten account for under 1.5%. The data derive from a study of graft-versus-host responses after intestinal transplantation. Study information: Uniformly, recipients were administered anti-thymocyte globulin induction with subsequent tacrolimus and steroids for around 3 years. Findings and limits, study-wide: Among circulating GvH clones, peak levels were associated with early post-transplant declines in HvG clones. Some patients had graft-donor T cell macrochimerism, and their allografts showed high graft-versus-host to host-versus-graft clonal ratios. Recipient marrow showed GvH clones, some seen first in ileum or blood.

The CDR3 has 19 residues. The V gene's germline CDR1 is SQVTM and CDR2 ANQGSEA. The V end lost 7 bases, the J end lost 3 bases, and 33 bases lay between the germline ends. The chain carries TRBV29-1 and TRBJ1-2; D is perhaps TRBD1 (6 bases). The TCR sequence derives from a human donor who was the organ donor for an intestinal transplant. The sample consisted of unstimulated CD8+ T cells sorted from spleen or lymph node cells, taken before transplant. CDR3 nucleotides: TGCAGCGCTCTCCCCCAGTGGACAGTGCGCACCACCCGGGACTATGGCTACACCTTC. Protein sequence: CSALPQWTVRTTRDYGYTF.